A single sample gave rise to the 30 T cell receptor beta chains below, sequenced in a study of blood T cell repertoires in COVID-19. Assay: immunoSEQ multiplex PCR; the TCRdb copy retains only in-frame clones and omits some. The table shows approximately 490,000 clones, with about 85% occurring only once. Sequencing was carried out using PBMCs or T cells enriched from blood (not recorded which). The receptors were sampled from a woman aged 55 to 70 who had recovered from COVID-19.

The genes are TRBV19 and TRBJ2-6; no definite D call. Germline CDR1 is LNHDA and CDR2 is SQIVND (reference sequence). Between the trimmed V and J ends, which lost 7 bases and 0 bases, there was a span of 10 bases. This CDR3 spans 15 amino acids. The CDR3: CASTFTASGANVLTF. The CDR3, as DNA: TGTGCCAGTACCTTCACAGCCTCTGGGGCCAACGTCCTGACTTTC.

This clone was counted only a few times. This chain links TRBV5-1 with TRBJ1-5; D gene uncertain. The CDR3 covers 14 residues. V was trimmed by 2 bases and J by 6 bases, leaving 12 bases between them. CDR1 is SGHRS and CDR2 is YFSETQ in the germline V gene. Written as DNA, the CDR3 is TGCGCCAGCAGCTTTCGGGAGGGCGGTCAGCCCCAGCATTTT. Its protein is CASSFREGGQPQHF.

CDR3 sequence (DNA): TGTGCCAGCTCAACTTCACAGGGGCCAACCACAGATACGCAGTATTTT. Translating it yields CASSTSQGPTTDTQYF. The chain uses TRBV18 and TRBJ2-3, with 7 bases matching TRBD1. The CDR3 spans 16 residues. The V gene end was trimmed by 5 bases and the J gene end by 2 bases; junction bases not matched to a gene: 10. The germline V gene has CDR1 KGHSH and CDR2 LQKENI.

Worth noting for this clone: The sample contains more than one DNA sequence encoding this CDR3. The chain is built from TRBV7-2 and TRBJ2-7; possibly TRBD1 for D (6 bases). Per the germline V gene, CDR1 is SGHTA and CDR2 is FQGNSA. Trimming stripped 5 bases from V and 3 bases from J, with 11 bases between. CDR3 length: 13 amino acids. CDR3 DNA sequence: TGTGCCAGCAGCCTAGGCAGGGGCTACGAGCAGTACTTC. Protein product: CASSLGRGYEQYF.

In its sample, this clone was seen once. V is TRBV2 and J is TRBJ1-6; D is possibly TRBD1 (5 bases). The germline V gene encodes CDR1 SNHLY and CDR2 FYNNEI. Trimming shortened V by 5 bases and J by 6 bases, and 11 bases separated the two germline ends. The CDR3 is 14 residues long. The CDR3 spells CASSTTESNSPLHF. The CDR3 DNA reads TGTGCCAGCAGTACGACAGAGAGTAATTCACCCCTCCACTTT.

This clone was counted a few times. The chain is built from TRBV18 and TRBJ2-2; 7 nucleotides align to TRBD1. V shed 8 bases, J shed 1 base, and the junction held 7 bases outside the gene matches. This CDR3 region has 15 residues. CDR1 is KGHSH and CDR2 is LQKENI in the germline V gene. Here the CDR3 reads CASMKGAENTGELFF. DNA of the CDR3: TGTGCCAGCATGAAGGGGGCGGAGAACACCGGGGAGCTGTTTTTT. Using reference TRBV18 and TRBJ2-2 for the parts outside the CDR3, the full variable domain is NAGVMQNPRHLVRRRGQEARLRCSPMKGHSHVYWYRQLPEEGLKFMVYLQKENIIDESGMPKERFSAEFPKEGPSILRIQQVVRGDSAAYFCASMKGAENTGELFFGEGSRLTVL.

The rearrangement uses TRBV30 and TRBJ2-2; D is undetermined. V was shortened by 2 bases and J by 5 bases, with 21 bases between the two germline ends. Germline-derived CDR1 and CDR2 are GTSNPN and SVGIG (reference sequence). This CDR3 has 17 amino acids. The CDR3 DNA is TGTGCCTGGAGTCCCCCAGCAGGCTGGAAGCAGACCGGGGAGCTGTTTTTT. Encoded protein: CAWSPPAGWKQTGELFF.

The V gene is TRBV5-6, the J gene TRBJ2-5, with 15 bases that match TRBD2. Germline V gene data show CDR1 as SGHDT and CDR2 as YYEEEE. Trimming at V came to 3 bases and at J to 7 bases, leaving 7 bases not matched to a gene. CDR3 length: 16 amino acids. The CDR3 region has the DNA TGTGCCAGCAGCTGGGGACTAGCGGGGGGCCCAGGGACCCAGTACTTC. It encodes CASSWGLAGGPGTQYF. Supplemented by reference TRBV5-6 and TRBJ2-5, the full variable domain reads DAGVTQSPTHLIKTRGQQVTLRCSPKSGHDTVSWYQQALGQGPQFIFQYYEEEERQRGNFPDRFSGHQFPNYSSELNVNALLLGDSALYLCASSWGLAGGPGTQYFGPGTRLLVL.

In its sample, this clone was seen a few times. The rearrangement joins TRBV28 to TRBJ2-2; D perhaps matches TRBD2 (5 bases). CDR3 length: 18 amino acids. The V end was cut by 4 bases, the J end by 0 bases, with 18 bases between. CDR1 MDHEN and CDR2 SYDVKM come from the germline V gene. CDR3 sequence reads: CASSSQGSAVTNTGELFF. Here the CDR3 DNA reads TGTGCCAGCAGTTCGCAAGGTTCAGCGGTAACGAACACCGGGGAGCTGTTTTTT.

The J gene is TRBJ2-2, the V gene TRBV5-1, with D possibly being TRBD2 (6 bases). CDR1 and CDR2 (germline): SGHRS, YFSETQ. V lost 4 bases and J lost 4, with 11 bases in between. This CDR3 comprises 14 residues. The DNA of the CDR3 is TGCGCCAGCAGCCCGGACGGGGGCACCGGGGAGCTGTTTTTT. Amino acid sequence: CASSPDGGTGELFF.

The J gene is TRBJ1-5, the V gene TRBV24-1, with 7 nucleotides matching TRBD1. Germline loops: CDR1 KGHDR, CDR2 SFDVKD. V lost 10 bases, J lost 0 bases, and 5 bases stayed unmatched. The CDR3 covers 14 residues. CDR3 residues: CATGQAYSNQPQHF. Here the CDR3 DNA reads TGTGCCACAGGACAGGCCTATAGCAATCAGCCCCAGCATTTT.

The rearrangement links TRBV4-1 to TRBJ2-7; TRBD1 aligns across 8 bases. The CDR3 has 16 amino acids. The ends lost 4 bases at V and 3 bases at J; junction bases unmatched: 11. Per germline, CDR1 MGHRA and CDR2 YSYEKL. CDR3 in amino acids: CASSPGTGHPDYEQYF. The CDR3 DNA reads TGCGCCAGCAGCCCGGGGACAGGCCATCCCGACTACGAGCAGTACTTC.

The rearrangement uses TRBV11-3 and TRBJ2-1, with 9 bases aligning to TRBD2. The germline V gene has CDR1 SGHNT and CDR2 YENEEA. The CDR3 loop spans 17 amino acids. The ends lost 2 bases at V and 8 bases at J; junction bases unmatched: 13. The CDR3 loop reads CASSLPEGGGALHEQFF. CDR3 DNA sequence: TGTGCCAGCAGCTTACCGGAGGGCGGGGGGGCCCTCCATGAGCAGTTCTTC.

This clone was seen a handful of times. The sample has other DNA sequences that encode this CDR3 too. The chain has TRBV2 and TRBJ1-5; D possibly corresponds to TRBD1 (5 bases). The CDR3 is 14 residues long. Trimming took 3 bases from V and 2 from J, leaving 8 bases between them. CDR1 is SNHLY, CDR2 FYNNEI, per germline. In DNA, the CDR3 is TGTGCCAGCAGTGAGGGCAGGGGCAATCAGCCCCAGCATTTT. This codes for CASSEGRGNQPQHF. Full variable domain (remainder filled in from reference TRBV2 and TRBJ1-5): EPEVTQTPSHQVTQMGQEVILRCVPISNHLYFYWYRQILGQKVEFLVSFYNNEISEKSEIFDDQFSVERPDGSNFTLKIRSTKLEDSAMYFCASSEGRGNQPQHFGDGTRLSIL.

The rearrangement joins TRBV7-2 to TRBJ1-3, with a possible D match to TRBD1 (6 bases). CDR1 is SGHTA, CDR2 FQGNSA, per germline. V was pared by 5 bases and J by 7 bases, with 18 bases between. This CDR3 region has 15 residues. CDR3 region: CASSQGGRWRNTIYF. The CDR3 bases are TGTGCCAGCAGCCAAGGGGGTCGATGGAGGAACACCATATATTTT.

This sequence joins TRBV30 and TRBJ1-1; D ambiguous. V dropped 5 bases and J dropped 0 bases, with 13 bases sitting between them. CDR3 length equals 14 residues. CDR1 is GTSNPN and CDR2 is SVGIG in the germline V gene (reference sequence). CDR3 loop: CAWGETNLNTEAFF. For the CDR3, the DNA is TGTGCCTGGGGGGAGACAAATCTGAACACTGAAGCTTTCTTT.

This clone occurred a few times. The chain uses TRBV2 and TRBJ1-1; 8 nucleotides align to TRBD1. The CDR3 loop spans 13 amino acids. After removal of 8 bases from V and 5 bases from J, the junction contained 7 bases not matched to a gene. The V gene's germline CDR1 is SNHLY and CDR2 FYNNEI. CDR3 protein: CASRTGPGTEAFF. DNA for the CDR3: TGTGCCAGCCGGACAGGGCCGGGAACTGAAGCTTTCTTT.

The rearrangement uses TRBV10-1 and TRBJ2-3, with 10 bases identical to TRBD2. The CDR3 runs 20 residues. The V and J ends lost 0 bases and 4 bases, in that order; junction bases with no gene match: 16. Germline V gives CDR1 WNHNN, CDR2 SYGVQD (reference sequence). CDR3 DNA sequence: TGCGCCAGCAGTGAGTCGAGGTGGGCTAGCGGGGGTCGAGAGGCAGATACGCAGTATTTT. It is translated as CASSESRWASGGREADTQYF.

The chain employs TRBV4-1 and TRBJ1-2, with 9 bases lining up with TRBD1. Germline V gene data show CDR1 as MGHRA and CDR2 as YSYEKL. CDR3 size: 16 residues. V shed 4 bases and J 1 base; nucleotides not matched to a gene: 7. CDR3 bases: TGCGCCAGCAGCCGAGGACAGGGGCCCGGTAACTATGGCTACACCTTC. Translating it yields CASSRGQGPGNYGYTF.

This chain joins TRBV7-9 and TRBJ2-3, with TRBD2 matching 9 bases. CDR3 length equals 16 residues. V lost 1 base to trimming and J lost 4 bases; unmatched junction nucleotides: 6. Germline V CDR1 and CDR2: SEHNR, FQNEAQ (reference sequence). CDR3 DNA: TGTGCCAGCAGCTTAGGGCTAGCGGGGAACGCAGATACGCAGTATTTT. Its translation is CASSLGLAGNADTQYF. The full variable domain, with the rest looked up from reference TRBV7-9 and TRBJ2-3, is DTGVSQNPRHKITKRGQNVTFRCDPISEHNRLYWYRQTLGQGPEFLTYFQNEAQLEKSRLLSDRFSAERPKGSFSTLEIQRTEQGDSAMYLCASSLGLAGNADTQYFGPGTRLTVL.

In this sample, this clone turned up a few times. One end of the junction is discordant with germline, which a read error may explain. The chain recombines TRBV11-3 with TRBJ2-3; 8 bases align to TRBD1. The CDR3 runs 15 residues. Per germline, CDR1 SGHNT and CDR2 YENEEA. The chain's CDR3 is CASSLDRGISDTQYF. DNA of the CDR3: TGTGCCAGCAGCCTAGACAGGGGCATTTCCGATACGCAGTATTTT.

V and J are TRBV3-1 (or the pseudogene TRBV3-2) and TRBJ2-7; 7 positions match TRBD1. The CDR3 length is 17 residues. Germline V gives CDR1 LGHDT, CDR2 YNNKEL (reference sequence). The junction had 10 bases not matched to a gene; V was cut back by 0 bases and J by 2 bases. The CDR3: CASSQDANKGAPYEQYV. DNA for the CDR3: TGTGCCAGCAGCCAAGATGCCAACAAGGGGGCACCCTACGAGCAGTACGTC.

The V gene is TRBV24-1, the J gene TRBJ1-6; 9 bases align to TRBD1. The CDR3 runs to 13 residues. Germline CDR1 reads KGHDR; CDR2 reads SFDVKD. V was clipped by 12 bases and J by 5 bases; unmatched bases: 4. CDR3 residues: CAAGDRDNSPLHF. CDR3 nucleotide sequence: TGTGCCGCCGGGGACAGGGATAATTCACCCCTCCACTTT.

Here the CDR3 DNA reads TGTGCCAGCAGCTTAGGCGGGCCCCGGGAGCAGTACGTC. Translation: CASSLGGPREQYV. This rearrangement joins TRBV11-2 to TRBJ2-7; TRBD2 is a possible D gene (5 bases). Per the germline V gene, CDR1 is SGHAT and CDR2 is FQNNGV. V lost 1 base and J 7 bases, leaving 11 bases between the germline ends. The CDR3 is 13 amino acids.

The V and J genes are TRBV28 and TRBJ2-2, with TRBD1 identical over 7 bases. V lost 7 bases, J lost 6 bases, and 8 bases stayed unmatched. In germline, CDR1 is MDHEN, CDR2 SYDVKM. The CDR3 spans 14 residues. CDR3 in amino acids: CASKYRGVSGELFF. The CDR3 bases are TGTGCCAGCAAGTACAGGGGAGTTTCCGGGGAGCTGTTTTTT.

Regarding this clone: The same CDR3 arises from other DNA sequences in this sample as well. This rearrangement joins TRBV12-3 or TRBV12-4 to TRBJ1-1; D unresolved. The CDR3 totals 13 residues. With 3 bases removed from V and 4 bases from J, the gap between germline ends came to 9 bases. The DNA of the CDR3 is TGTGCCAGCAGTTTCGGCGGTACCACTGAAGCTTTCTTT. Amino acids: CASSFGGTTEAFF.

The chain is built from TRBV6-5 and TRBJ2-7; 9 bases match TRBD1. This CDR3 has 14 amino acids. CDR1 MNHEY and CDR2 SVGAGI come from the germline V gene. V was clipped by 6 bases and J by 4 bases; unmatched bases: 7. The CDR3 DNA sequence: TGTGCCAGCAGGCGAGGACAGGGGACTTACGAGCAGTACGTC. Translated: CASRRGQGTYEQYV.

The V call is TRBV4-1, the J call TRBJ1-1, with TRBD1 as a possible D gene (6 bases). Trimming took 1 base from V and 3 from J, leaving 12 bases between them. Germline V gene sequence: CDR1 MGHRA, CDR2 YSYEKL. The CDR3 is made up of 15 amino acids. The CDR3 sequence is CASSQAPYRDTEAFF. The CDR3 DNA is TGCGCCAGCAGCCAAGCCCCCTACAGGGACACTGAAGCTTTCTTT.

The chain employs TRBV2 and TRBJ1-5; D might be TRBD1 (5 bases). The V end lost 5 bases, the J end lost 4 bases, and 6 bases lay between the germline ends. Per the germline V gene, CDR1 is SNHLY and CDR2 is FYNNEI. The CDR3 is made up of 12 amino acids. As DNA, the CDR3 is TGTGCCAGCAGTCCAGGGAATCAGCCCCAGCATTTT. This codes for CASSPGNQPQHF.

The chain combines TRBV5-1 with TRBJ2-3; D is possibly TRBD1 (6 bases). The CDR3 length is 13 residues. Germline V lookup: CDR1 SGHRS, CDR2 YFSETQ. The V and J ends lost 6 bases and 2 bases respectively, with 10 bases between them. Written as DNA, the CDR3 is TGCGCCAGCAAAGGGGACAACACAGATACGCAGTATTTT. Its protein product is CASKGDNTDTQYF.